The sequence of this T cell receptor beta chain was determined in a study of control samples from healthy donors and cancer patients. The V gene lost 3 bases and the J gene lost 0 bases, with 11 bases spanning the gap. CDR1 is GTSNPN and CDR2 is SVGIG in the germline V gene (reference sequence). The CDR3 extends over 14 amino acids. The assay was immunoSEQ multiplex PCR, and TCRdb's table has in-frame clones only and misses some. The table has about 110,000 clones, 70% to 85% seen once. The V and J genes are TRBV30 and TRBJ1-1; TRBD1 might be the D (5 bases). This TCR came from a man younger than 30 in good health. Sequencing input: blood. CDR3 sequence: CAWSRGGMNTEAFF. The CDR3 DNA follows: TGTGCCTGGAGCCGGGGGGGGATGAACACTGAAGCTTTCTTT.